The 20 T cell receptor beta chains below were found in one sample sequenced in a study of molecular identifiers for immune sequencing clone quantification. TCRdb reanalysed the PCR reads using MiXCR and keeps one entry per CDR3 protein. The data contain a few hundred thousand distinct CDR3 sequences, 20% to 25% of them singletons. Sequenced: naive CD8+ T cells from blood, with Jurkat cell RNA spiked in. Subset in this sample: FACS-sorted CD8+CD4-CCR7+CD45RA+ naive T cells. Receptors originate from a human donor in good health. Some libraries in this study had Jurkat cell RNA spiked in.

Of note for this clonotype: This clone may be a read error of a much larger clone one base away. The chain employs TRBV29-1 and TRBJ2-7; 11 bases are a match to TRBD2. V was clipped by 6 bases and J by 5 bases; unmatched bases: 9. Germline assignment: CDR1 SQVTM and CDR2 ANQGSEA. The CDR3 is made up of 14 amino acids. The CDR3 DNA reads TGCAGCGTCGGTACTAGCGGGGGATTCCACGAGCAGTACTTC. This gives the protein CSVGTSGGFHEQYF.

This clonotype has more than one count but fewer than ten. V gene TRBV6-6 combines with J gene TRBJ2-5; perhaps TRBD1 as D (6 bases). V was shortened by 0 bases and J by 2 bases, with 10 bases between the two germline ends. The CDR3 spans 15 residues. Per the germline V gene, CDR1 is MNHNY and CDR2 is SVGAGI (reference sequence). The CDR3 DNA reads as TGTGCCAGCAGTTACTCGACAGGTCGACAAGAGACCCAGTACTTC. Amino acids: CASSYSTGRQETQYF.

This clonotype showed up just a few times. The V and J genes are TRBV12-3 or TRBV12-4 and TRBJ2-1; no clear D gene. The V gene lost 0 bases and the J gene lost 5 bases, with 8 bases spanning the gap. The CDR3 covers 14 residues. The CDR3 bases are TGTGCCAGCAGTTTAGCAGGGTACCACAATGAGCAGTTCTTC. It codes for CASSLAGYHNEQFF.

Details on this clonotype: This may be a read error: a much more frequent sequence differs by one nucleotide. The CDR3 nucleotides are TGTGCCAGTAACCGGGACAGAAATTCACCCCTCCACTTT. Protein sequence: CASNRDRNSPLHF. The rearrangement links TRBV19 to TRBJ1-6; 7 bases agree with TRBD1. Germline-derived CDR1 and CDR2 are LNHDA and SQIVND (reference sequence). Unmatched junction bases numbered 4, after V lost 7 bases and J lost 7 bases. CDR3 length equals 13 residues.

The CDR3 DNA reads as TGTGCCTGGAGTGCCACTGGTTGGGCTGAAGCTTTCTTT. It encodes CAWSATGWAEAFF. This rearrangement joins TRBV30 to TRBJ1-1; no firm D call. The V gene lost 1 base and the J gene lost 6 bases, with 12 bases spanning the gap. CDR1 and CDR2 from the germline V gene are GTSNPN and SVGIG (reference sequence). The CDR3 contains 13 residues.

This clonotype was seen a handful of times. This chain connects TRBV19 to TRBJ1-6, with 12 bases fitting TRBD1. V shed 5 bases, J shed 8 bases, and the junction held 4 bases outside the gene matches. CDR1 LNHDA and CDR2 SQIVND come from the germline V gene (reference sequence). The CDR3 runs to 15 residues. The CDR3 DNA sequence: TGTGCCAGTAGTGAGGGACAGGGGGCTTATTCACCCCTCCACTTT. This codes for CASSEGQGAYSPLHF. Complete variable domain (other parts from reference TRBV19 and TRBJ1-6): DGGITQSPKYLFRKEGQNVTLSCEQNLNHDAMYWYRQDPGQGLRLIYYSQIVNDFQKGDIAEGYSVSREKKESFPLTVTSAQKNPTAFYLCASSEGQGAYSPLHFGNGTRLTVT.

This clonotype was recorded many times. J is TRBJ2-7 and V is TRBV12-3 or TRBV12-4; 15 nucleotides match TRBD2. The CDR3 runs 14 residues. After removal of 5 bases from V and 7 bases from J, the junction contained 3 bases not matched to a gene. Here the CDR3 reads CASSIGLAGGEQYF. The CDR3 bases are TGTGCCAGCAGTATTGGACTAGCGGGAGGGGAGCAGTACTTC.

This clonotype has only a few counts. CDR3 in amino acids: CASSQDVGSYQPQHF. The CDR3 DNA is TGCGCCAGCAGCCAAGATGTCGGGAGCTATCAGCCCCAGCATTTT. The chain joins TRBV4-3 to TRBJ1-5; D is unresolved. V lost 0 bases and J lost 5, with 11 bases in between. This CDR3 region has 15 residues. The germline V gene encodes CDR1 LGHNA and CDR2 YSLEER.

This clonotype was picked up many times. The V gene is TRBV27, the J gene TRBJ2-7; D not certain. Trimming stripped 5 bases from V and 0 bases from J, with 8 bases between. This CDR3 comprises 13 residues. The germline V gene has CDR1 MNHEY and CDR2 SMNVEV (reference sequence). The CDR3 DNA reads as TGTGCCAGCAGTCCCCTCAGCTCCTACGAGCAGTACTTC. It translates to CASSPLSSYEQYF.

For this clonotype: This may come from a read error, since a much larger clone is one base off. The final CDR3 position lacks the conserved phenylalanine or tryptophan, pointing to a likely read error. The chain combines TRBV29-1 with TRBJ2-5, with D perhaps TRBD1 or TRBD2 (5 bases each). This CDR3 has 13 amino acids. Trimming removed 4 bases from V and 1 base from J, with 10 bases in between. Germline V gene sequence: CDR1 SQVTM, CDR2 ANQGSEA. For the CDR3, the DNA is TGCAGCGTTGGGGGGTTGGTCCAAGAGACCCAGTACTCC. Its protein is CSVGGLVQETQYS.

This clonotype was detected many times. The chain combines TRBV27 with TRBJ1-5; D is unclear. In germline, CDR1 is MNHEY, CDR2 SMNVEV (reference sequence). V was cut by 5 bases and J by 1 base, with 9 bases left in between. CDR3 length: 14 residues. The CDR3 DNA follows: TGTGCCAGCAGTCACAGAGGGAGCAATCAGCCCCAGCATTTT. Translation gives CASSHRGSNQPQHF.

The table lists this clonotype with many counts. The genes are TRBV4-3 and TRBJ1-1; TRBD1 is a possible D gene (5 bases). Germline V gene lookup returns CDR1 LGHNA and CDR2 YSLEER. The CDR3 length is 14 residues. Deletions cut 0 bases from V and 4 bases from J, with 9 bases between. CDR3: CASSQDRGGTEAFF. CDR3 nucleotide sequence: TGCGCCAGCAGCCAAGATCGTGGGGGCACTGAAGCTTTCTTT.

This clonotype was detected many times. V and J are TRBV4-3 and TRBJ1-1; D is possibly TRBD1 (5 bases). Trimming took 0 bases from V and 1 from J, leaving 18 bases between them. Germline assignment: CDR1 LGHNA and CDR2 YSLEER. This CDR3 comprises 18 residues. CDR3 sequence: CASSQDFNPAGTNTEAFF. CDR3 in DNA: TGCGCCAGCAGCCAAGATTTCAACCCAGCAGGGACGAACACTGAAGCTTTCTTT.

This clonotype was counted many times. The CDR3 sequence is CASSVAPKLGRQETQYF. The CDR3 DNA reads TGTGCCAGCAGCGTAGCTCCAAAACTTGGACGGCAAGAGACCCAGTACTTC. The chain has TRBV9 and TRBJ2-5; D not certain. This CDR3 spans 17 amino acids. Per the germline V gene, CDR1 is SGDLS and CDR2 is YYNGEE. Trimming pared 0 bases from V and 2 bases from J, leaving 17 bases between.

This clonotype came up a few times. Compared with germline, one end of the junction differs, possibly owing to a read error. The chain uses TRBV20-1 and TRBJ2-3; 10 bases fit TRBD1. The CDR3 is made up of 15 amino acids. The germline V gene has CDR1 DFQATT and CDR2 SNEGSKA (reference sequence). The CDR3 region has the DNA TGCAGGGCTAGAGGGACAGGGGCAAGCACAGATACGCAGTATTTT. Encoded protein: CRARGTGASTDTQYF.

This clonotype was recorded many times. The V call is TRBV20-1, the J call TRBJ1-4; D remains unclear. The germline gives CDR1 DFQATT, CDR2 SNEGSKA (reference sequence). This CDR3 region has 15 residues. Trimming took off 1 base at V and 7 bases at J, with 16 bases between the two ends. The DNA of the CDR3 is TGCAGTGCTAGAGCCGTAGGGATTCTGGGTGAAAAACTGTTTTTT. Its protein product is CSARAVGILGEKLFF.

This clonotype was seen many times. The chain employs TRBV28 and TRBJ2-6; possibly TRBD1 or TRBD2 for D (6 bases each). CDR1 and CDR2 (germline): MDHEN, SYDVKM. CDR3 length equals 16 residues. The V gene lost 4 bases and the J gene lost 3 bases, with 13 bases spanning the gap. The CDR3 loop is CASSSQGRNGANVLTF. The CDR3 DNA reads TGTGCCAGCAGTTCCCAGGGGAGGAATGGGGCCAACGTCCTGACTTTC.

Points on this clonotype: This may stem from a read error, because a much larger clone lies one nucleotide away. The rearrangement uses TRBV5-1 and TRBJ2-3, with TRBD1 matching over 8 bases. CDR1 and CDR2 from the germline V gene are SGHRS and YFSETQ. The CDR3 has 16 amino acids. CDR3 DNA sequence: TGCGCCAGCAGCTTCTTATGGGACAGGACCACAGATACGCAGTGTTTT. This sequence encodes CASSFLWDRTTDTQCF.

This chain links TRBV30 with TRBJ2-2; D remains unclear. Trimming pared 1 base from V and 6 bases from J, leaving 9 bases between. Germline CDR1 GTSNPN, CDR2 SVGIG (reference sequence). This CDR3 region has 13 residues. CDR3 amino acids: CAWSGGPAGELFF. The CDR3, as DNA: TGTGCCTGGAGTGGGGGTCCCGCCGGGGAGCTGTTTTTT.

In its sample, this clonotype was seen many times. The chain combines TRBV4-3 with TRBJ2-3; maybe TRBD2 (6 bases). The CDR3 contains 15 residues. Germline loops: CDR1 LGHNA, CDR2 YSLEER. V gave up 1 base and J gave up 11 bases, with 19 bases separating them. The CDR3 sequence: CASSQGTRAQGGQYF. The CDR3 DNA reads TGCGCCAGCAGCCAAGGGACTCGGGCGCAGGGAGGGCAGTATTTT.